Listed below are T cell receptor beta chains from one sample, sequenced in a study of blood T cell repertoires in COVID-19. TCRdb's copy holds only in-frame clones and misses some; the assay was immunoSEQ multiplex PCR. This table holds about 6,100 clones, approximately 78% found once. The specimen was peripheral blood. The receptors shown here come from a human donor with active COVID-19. The donor label of this sample is uncertain. Both conserved end residues are part of each CDR3. The D gene is left open where the match is weak. The size entry is marked missing in some rows and otherwise reads once, few, many or a size class.

TRBJ1-1,15,.,TRBV4-2,few,CASSQGNRANTEAFF,TGTGCCAGCAGCCAAGGGAACAGGGCGAACACTGAAGCTTTCTTT
TRBJ2-1,15,TRBD2,TRBV10-3,.,CAISEFSGSGDEQFF,TGTGCCATCAGTGAGTTTAGCGGGAGTGGCGATGAGCAGTTCTTC
TRBJ1-2,15,.,TRBV4-1,few,CASSQEAGVNYGYTF,TGCGCCAGCAGCCAAGAAGCAGGGGTTAACTATGGCTACACCTTC
TRBJ2-1,20,TRBD2,TRBV3-1/TRBV3-2,.,CASSQREDPHSGRGVNEQFF,TGTGCCAGCAGCCAGCGTGAAGATCCCCACAGCGGGAGGGGGGTGAATGAGCAGTTCTTC
TRBJ1-2,14,TRBD1,TRBV7-9,.,CASSTGTGGNGYTF,TGTGCCAGCAGCACCGGGACAGGGGGGAACGGCTACACCTTC
TRBJ2-7,13,.,TRBV6-5,.,CASSLGPTYEQYF,TGTGCCAGCAGTTTGGGGCCGACCTACGAGCAGTACTTC
TRBJ2-3,13,.,TRBV6-2/TRBV6-3,once,CASSYYSGDTQYF,TGTGCCAGCAGTTATTATTCGGGAGATACGCAGTATTTT
TRBJ2-1,13,.,TRBV24-1,.,CATSELRGYEQFF,TGTGCCACCAGTGAGCTAAGGGGCTATGAGCAGTTCTTC
TRBJ1-2,15,TRBD1,TRBV24-1,.,CATSHRTGASYGYTF,TGTGCCACCAGCCATCGCACAGGGGCCAGCTATGGCTACACCTTC
TRBJ1-1,16,TRBD1,TRBV7-9,.,CASSNGRGRRNTEAFF,TGTGCCAGCAGCAATGGTAGGGGGCGGAGGAACACTGAAGCTTTCTTT
TRBJ2-3,14,TRBD2,TRBV10-3,.,CAIGLAGVLDTQYF,TGTGCCATAGGACTAGCGGGGGTATTAGATACGCAGTATTTT
TRBJ1-3,18,.,TRBV9,once,CASSVGAFPANSGNTIYF,TGTGCCAGCAGCGTAGGGGCGTTCCCCGCCAACTCTGGAAACACCATATATTTT
TRBJ2-3,15,.,TRBV7-9,.,CASSKSRRGTDTQYF,TGTGCCAGCAGCAAGTCCCGGCGGGGCACAGATACGCAGTATTTT
TRBJ1-5,15,TRBD1,TRBV18,.,CASSHKGQGNQPQHF,TGTGCCAGCTCACATAAGGGACAGGGTAATCAGCCCCAGCATTTT
TRBJ2-7,23,TRBD2,TRBV19,.,CASSIPGWGATRILAGGFDEQYF,TGTGCCAGTAGTATCCCTGGCTGGGGAGCCACGCGAATACTAGCGGGGGGCTTCGACGAGCAGTACTTC
TRBJ1-2,15,.,TRBV6-4,.,CASRTTGFDSYGYTF,TGTGCCAGCAGGACGACAGGATTCGATTCCTATGGCTACACCTTC
TRBJ2-7,18,TRBD2,TRBV7-2,.,CASSPRRLAGGPSYEQYF,TGTGCCAGCAGCCCCCGGCGACTAGCGGGGGGGCCATCGTACGAGCAGTACTTC
TRBJ2-3,17,.,TRBV9,.,CASSLRGAGESTDTQYF,TGTGCCAGCAGCCTAAGAGGGGCAGGGGAGAGCACAGATACGCAGTATTTT
TRBJ2-1,15,.,TRBV15,.,CATSREAHGFGEQFF,TGTGCCACCAGCAGAGAGGCCCACGGGTTCGGTGAGCAGTTCTTC
TRBJ1-2,17,.,TRBV5-4,.,CASSSRVQGFSTYGYTF,TGTGCCAGCAGCTCCCGGGTCCAGGGGTTTTCTACCTATGGCTACACCTTC
TRBJ2-7,13,TRBD1,TRBV7-2,.,CASSLQGTYEQYF,TGTGCCAGCAGTTTACAGGGGACCTACGAGCAGTACTTC
TRBJ2-1,13,.,TRBV15,few,CATSRGTEGEQFF,TGTGCCACCAGCAGAGGGACAGAGGGGGAGCAGTTCTTC
TRBJ2-3,15,TRBD2,TRBV7-8,.,CASKQGLARSDTQYF,TGTGCCAGCAAACAAGGACTAGCGAGGTCAGATACGCAGTATTTT
TRBJ1-2,12,.,TRBV9,few,CASNGENYGYTF,TGTGCCAGCAACGGAGAGAACTATGGCTACACCTTC
TRBJ2-3,16,TRBD2,TRBV6-4,.,CASSDSSGRHTDTQYF,TGTGCCAGCAGTGACTCTAGCGGGAGACACACAGATACGCAGTATTTT
TRBJ2-1,15,.,TRBV24-1,.,CATSDILRGPNEQFF,TGTGCCACCAGTGATATCTTGCGGGGACCCAATGAGCAGTTCTTC
TRBJ1-1,13,.,TRBV9,.,CASSLGGGTEAFF,TGTGCCAGCAGCCTTGGGGGGGGCACTGAAGCTTTCTTT